One sample yielded the 3 T cell receptor beta chains listed below, sequenced in a study of shared T cell receptors in the human thymus. Sequencing was performed with immunoSEQ multiplex PCR; in TCRdb, only in-frame clones are kept and a portion is missing. Here the sample spans some 720,000 clones, roughly 90% being singletons. The data were also submitted as part of a second study, on human thymus T cells.

The sequencing input was thymocytes. These receptors all come from a boy under two years old with a congenital heart defect.

The rearrangement uses TRBV15 and TRBJ2-1; possible D gene TRBD2, 5 bases. Germline V CDR1 and CDR2: LNHNV, YYDKDF (reference sequence). V lost 0 bases, J lost 3 bases, and 12 bases lay in between. The CDR3 has 16 amino acids. The CDR3 reads CATSREEERVYNEQFF. The CDR3 coding sequence is TGTGCCACCAGCAGAGAAGAGGAGAGGGTCTACAATGAGCAGTTCTTC.

The rearrangement joins TRBV19 to TRBJ2-7; possibly TRBD2 for D (6 bases). The germline V gene encodes CDR1 LNHDA and CDR2 SQIVND (reference sequence). The V and J ends lost 7 bases and 0 bases respectively, with 13 bases between them. The CDR3 is 14 amino acids. Here the CDR3 reads CASNGSDYSYEQYF. The CDR3 nucleotides are TGTGCCAGTAATGGATCGGACTACTCCTACGAGCAGTACTTC.

The J gene is TRBJ1-1, the V gene TRBV9; 9 bases align to TRBD1. Germline CDR1 reads SGDLS; CDR2 reads YYNGEE. Trimming removed 6 bases from V and 0 bases from J; junction bases left unmatched: 3. The CDR3 runs 14 residues. CDR3 amino acids: CASTTGGMNTEAFF. In nucleotides, the CDR3 is TGTGCCAGCACGACAGGGGGAATGAACACTGAAGCTTTCTTT.